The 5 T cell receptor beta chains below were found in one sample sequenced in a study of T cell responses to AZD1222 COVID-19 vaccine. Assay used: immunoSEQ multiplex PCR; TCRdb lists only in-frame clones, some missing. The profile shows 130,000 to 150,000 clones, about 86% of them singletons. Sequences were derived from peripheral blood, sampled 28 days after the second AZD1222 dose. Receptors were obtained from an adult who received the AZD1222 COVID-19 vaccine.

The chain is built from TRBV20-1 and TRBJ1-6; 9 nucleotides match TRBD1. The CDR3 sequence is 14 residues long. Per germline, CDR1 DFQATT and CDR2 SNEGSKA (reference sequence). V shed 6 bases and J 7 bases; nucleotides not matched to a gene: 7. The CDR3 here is CSASRGQGNSPLHF. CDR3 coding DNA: TGCAGTGCGAGTCGAGGACAGGGGAATTCACCCCTCCACTTT.

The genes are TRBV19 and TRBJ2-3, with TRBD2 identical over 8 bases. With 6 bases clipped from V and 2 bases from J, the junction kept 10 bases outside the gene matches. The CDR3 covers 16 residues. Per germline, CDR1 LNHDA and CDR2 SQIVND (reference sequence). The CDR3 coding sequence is TGTGCCAGTAGCGACCGGGGGGGTATGAACACAGATACGCAGTATTTT. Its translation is CASSDRGGMNTDTQYF.

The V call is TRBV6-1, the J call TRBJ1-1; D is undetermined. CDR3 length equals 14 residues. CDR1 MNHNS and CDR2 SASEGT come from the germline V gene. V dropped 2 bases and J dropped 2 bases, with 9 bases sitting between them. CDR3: CASSELGLNTEAFF. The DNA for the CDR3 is TGTGCCAGCAGTGAACTGGGGTTAAACACTGAAGCTTTCTTT.

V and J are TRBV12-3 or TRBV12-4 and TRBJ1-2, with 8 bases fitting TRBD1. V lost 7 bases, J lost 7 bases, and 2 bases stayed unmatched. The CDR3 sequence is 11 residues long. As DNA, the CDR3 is TGTGCCAGCACCCAGGGGGCTGGCTACACCTTC. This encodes CASTQGAGYTF.

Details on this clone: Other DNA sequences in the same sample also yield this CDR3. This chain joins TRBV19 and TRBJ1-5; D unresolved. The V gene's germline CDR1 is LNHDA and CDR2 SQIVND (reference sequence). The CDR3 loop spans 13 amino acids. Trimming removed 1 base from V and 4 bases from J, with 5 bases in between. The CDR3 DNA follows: TGTGCCAGTAGTATAGTAGGAAATCAGCCCCAGCATTTT. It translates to CASSIVGNQPQHF.